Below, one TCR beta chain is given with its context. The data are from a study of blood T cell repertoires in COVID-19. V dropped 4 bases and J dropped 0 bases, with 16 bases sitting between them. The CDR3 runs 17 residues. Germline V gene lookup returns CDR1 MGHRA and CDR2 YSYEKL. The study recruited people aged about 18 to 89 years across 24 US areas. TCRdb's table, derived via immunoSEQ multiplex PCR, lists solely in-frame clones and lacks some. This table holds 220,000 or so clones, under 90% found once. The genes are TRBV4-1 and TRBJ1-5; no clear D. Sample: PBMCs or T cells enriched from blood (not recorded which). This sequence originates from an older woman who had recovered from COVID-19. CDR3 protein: CASSPSFVFYSNQPQHF. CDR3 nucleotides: TGCGCCAGCAGCCCCTCCTTCGTGTTCTATAGCAATCAGCCCCAGCATTTT.